The clone carrying this TCR beta chain was recorded only once. What it binds is unknown. Data came from immunoSEQ multiplex PCR; TCRdb stores just in-frame clones and leaves some out. Seen here are about 40,000 clones, around 88% observed once, and the top ten hold over 1%. The CDR3 loop spans 14 amino acids. Germline CDR1 SEHNR, CDR2 FQNEAQ (reference sequence). V was clipped by 5 bases and J by 5 bases; unmatched bases: 7. The record originates from a study of T cells in narcolepsy. As for the study in general: Enrolled donors included narcolepsy type 1 or type 2 patients and healthy controls. Study outcomes and limitations: HCRT-specific and TRIB2-specific autoreactive clonotypes appeared among same-patient CSF and blood CD4+ clonotypes. Autoreactive clonotypes reportedly recurred in blood of same and different patients, not controls.

What was sequenced was CD45RA- memory CD4+ T cells from PBMCs. The sequence came from a human donor with narcolepsy. The chain has TRBV7-9 and TRBJ2-7; 9 bases are a match to TRBD2. Here the CDR3 DNA reads TGTGCCAGCAGCAGTTTGGGGACTAGCCACGAGCAGTACTTC. This sequence encodes CASSSLGTSHEQYF.